This T cell receptor (beta chain) was captured by sequencing in a study of T cell responses to AZD1222 COVID-19 vaccine. Germline lookup yields CDR1 LNHDA and CDR2 SQIVND (reference sequence). Trimming took 5 bases from V and 3 from J; bases not matched to a gene: 7. The CDR3 is 15 residues long. General study results and limits: Females outnumbered males among donors, who were mostly white British; clonal diversity was possibly underestimated.

This clone was detected many times. Its cognate antigen is unknown. Data came from immunoSEQ multiplex PCR; TCRdb stores just in-frame clones and leaves some out. The sample gives over 110,000 clones, approximately 90% of which show up once; approximately 6% is in the top ten. This clonotype was sampled from an adult in good health. Material: peripheral blood, obtained on day 0 of AZD1222 vaccination. The chain is built from TRBV19 and TRBJ1-1; 9 positions match TRBD1. CDR3 amino acids: CASSPLQGADTEAFF. CDR3 nucleotide sequence: TGTGCCAGTAGTCCCTTACAGGGGGCGGACACTGAAGCTTTCTTT.